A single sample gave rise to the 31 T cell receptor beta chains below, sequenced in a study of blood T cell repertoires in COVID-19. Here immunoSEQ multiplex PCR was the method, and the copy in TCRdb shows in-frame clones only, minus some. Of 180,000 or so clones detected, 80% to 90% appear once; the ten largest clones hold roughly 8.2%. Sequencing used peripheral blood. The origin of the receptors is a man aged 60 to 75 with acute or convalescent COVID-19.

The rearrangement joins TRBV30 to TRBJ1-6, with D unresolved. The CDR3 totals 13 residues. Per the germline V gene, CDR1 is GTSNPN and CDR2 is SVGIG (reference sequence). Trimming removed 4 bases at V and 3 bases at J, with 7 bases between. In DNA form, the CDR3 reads TGTGCCTGGACGGGTTTCTATAATTCACCCCTCCACTTT. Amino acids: CAWTGFYNSPLHF.

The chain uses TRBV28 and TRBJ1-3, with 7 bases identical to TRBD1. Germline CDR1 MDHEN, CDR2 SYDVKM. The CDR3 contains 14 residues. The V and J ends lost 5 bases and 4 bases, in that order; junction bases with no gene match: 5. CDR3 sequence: CASSAQGSGNTIYF. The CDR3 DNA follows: TGTGCCAGCAGTGCACAGGGGAGCGGAAACACCATATATTTT. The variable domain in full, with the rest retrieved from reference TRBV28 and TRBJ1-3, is DVKVTQSSRYLVKRTGEKVFLECVQDMDHENMFWYRQDPGLGLRLIYFSYDVKMKEKGDIPEGYSVSREKKERFSLILESASTNQTSMYLCASSAQGSGNTIYFGEGSWLTVV.

CDR3: CASSQGGWAFF. As DNA, the CDR3 is TGTGCCAGCAGCCAGGGGGGATGGGCTTTCTTT. The chain carries TRBV3-1 (or the pseudogene TRBV3-2) and TRBJ1-1, with D possibly TRBD1 on 5 matching bases. The CDR3 sequence is 11 residues long. Trimming took 3 bases from V and 11 from J, leaving 10 bases between them. From germline, CDR1 is LGHDT and CDR2 YNNKEL (reference sequence).

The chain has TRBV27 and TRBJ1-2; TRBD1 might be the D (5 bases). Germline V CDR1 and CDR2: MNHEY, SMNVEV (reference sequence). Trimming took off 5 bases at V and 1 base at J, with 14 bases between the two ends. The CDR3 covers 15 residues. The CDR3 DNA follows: TGTGCCAGCAGTCCGGGGGACCCCTTTAACTATGGCTACACCTTC. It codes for CASSPGDPFNYGYTF.

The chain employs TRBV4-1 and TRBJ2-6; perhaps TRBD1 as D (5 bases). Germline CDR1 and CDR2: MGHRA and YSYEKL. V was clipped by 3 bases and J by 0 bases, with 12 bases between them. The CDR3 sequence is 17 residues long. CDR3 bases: TGCGCCAGCAGCCATGCTACAGGTGTCTCTGGGGCCAACGTCCTGACTTTC. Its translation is CASSHATGVSGANVLTF.

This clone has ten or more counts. The CDR3 nucleotides are TGTGCCAGCTCACGGGACAGGTTACCCGAGCAGTACTTC. This translates into CASSRDRLPEQYF. This sequence joins TRBV18 and TRBJ2-7; TRBD1 aligns across 8 bases. The CDR3 spans 13 residues. Trimming cost V 4 bases and J 6 bases; bases outside gene matches: 5. CDR1 is KGHSH and CDR2 is LQKENI in the germline V gene. Full variable domain (outside the CDR3, taken from reference TRBV18 and TRBJ2-7): NAGVMQNPRHLVRRRGQEARLRCSPMKGHSHVYWYRQLPEEGLKFMVYLQKENIIDESGMPKERFSAEFPKEGPSILRIQQVVRGDSAAYFCASSRDRLPEQYFGPGTRLTVT.

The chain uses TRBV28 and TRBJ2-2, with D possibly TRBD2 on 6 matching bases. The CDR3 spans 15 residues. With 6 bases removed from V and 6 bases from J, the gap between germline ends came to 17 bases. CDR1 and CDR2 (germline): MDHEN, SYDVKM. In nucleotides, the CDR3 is TGTGCCAGCAGCTACCTCGGGGGTGTGGCCGGGGAGCTGTTTTTT. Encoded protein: CASSYLGGVAGELFF. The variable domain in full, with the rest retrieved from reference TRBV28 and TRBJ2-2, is DVKVTQSSRYLVKRTGEKVFLECVQDMDHENMFWYRQDPGLGLRLIYFSYDVKMKEKGDIPEGYSVSREKKERFSLILESASTNQTSMYLCASSYLGGVAGELFFGEGSRLTVL.

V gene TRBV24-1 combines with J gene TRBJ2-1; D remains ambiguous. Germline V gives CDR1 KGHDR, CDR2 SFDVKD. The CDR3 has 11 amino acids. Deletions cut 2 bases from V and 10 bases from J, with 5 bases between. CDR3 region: CATSDSREQFF. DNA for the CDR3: TGTGCCACCAGTGATTCACGGGAGCAGTTCTTC.

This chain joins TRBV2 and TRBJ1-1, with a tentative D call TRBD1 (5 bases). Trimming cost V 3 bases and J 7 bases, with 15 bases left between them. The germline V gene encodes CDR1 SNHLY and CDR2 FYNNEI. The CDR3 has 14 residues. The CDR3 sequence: CASSDYPGRGEAFF. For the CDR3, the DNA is TGTGCCAGCAGTGATTACCCAGGGCGTGGTGAAGCTTTCTTT.

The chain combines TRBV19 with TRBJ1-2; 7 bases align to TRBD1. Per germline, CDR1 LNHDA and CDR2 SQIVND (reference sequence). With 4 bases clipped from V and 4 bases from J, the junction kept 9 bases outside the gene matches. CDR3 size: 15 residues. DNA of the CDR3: TGTGCCAGTAGTACTCCGGACAGGCCAAGCTATGGCTACACCTTC. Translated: CASSTPDRPSYGYTF.

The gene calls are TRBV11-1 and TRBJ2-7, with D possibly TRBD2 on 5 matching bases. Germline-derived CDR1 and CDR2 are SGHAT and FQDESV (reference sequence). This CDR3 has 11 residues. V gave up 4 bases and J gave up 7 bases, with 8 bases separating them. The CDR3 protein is CASSSAGEQYF. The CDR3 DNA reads TGTGCCAGCAGCTCGGCGGGTGAGCAGTACTTC. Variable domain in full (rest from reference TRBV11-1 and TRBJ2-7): EAEVAQSPRYKITEKSQAVAFWCDPISGHATLYWYRQILGQGPELLVQFQDESVVDDSQLPKDRFSAERLKGVDSTLKIQPAELGDSAMYLCASSSAGEQYFGPGTRLTVT.

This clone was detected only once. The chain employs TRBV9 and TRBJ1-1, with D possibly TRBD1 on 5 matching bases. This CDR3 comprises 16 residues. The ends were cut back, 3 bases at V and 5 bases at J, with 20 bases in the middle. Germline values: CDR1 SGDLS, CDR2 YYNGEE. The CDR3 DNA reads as TGTGCCAGCAGCGCGGGACCTGGATGGGGGGGAACTGAAGCTTTCTTT. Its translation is CASSAGPGWGGTEAFF.

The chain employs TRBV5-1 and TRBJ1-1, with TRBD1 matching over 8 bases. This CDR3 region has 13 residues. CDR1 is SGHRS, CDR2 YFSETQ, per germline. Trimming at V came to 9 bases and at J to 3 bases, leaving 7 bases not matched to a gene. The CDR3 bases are TGCGCCACCTCAGGGGGCGGATACACTGAAGCTTTCTTT. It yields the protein CATSGGGYTEAFF.

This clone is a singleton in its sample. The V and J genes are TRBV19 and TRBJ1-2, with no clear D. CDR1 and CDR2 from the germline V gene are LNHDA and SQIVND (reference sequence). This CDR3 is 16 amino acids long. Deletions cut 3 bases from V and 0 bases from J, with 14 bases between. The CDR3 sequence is CASSMSAGTANYGYTF. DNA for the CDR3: TGTGCCAGTAGTATGTCGGCAGGTACAGCTAACTATGGCTACACCTTC.

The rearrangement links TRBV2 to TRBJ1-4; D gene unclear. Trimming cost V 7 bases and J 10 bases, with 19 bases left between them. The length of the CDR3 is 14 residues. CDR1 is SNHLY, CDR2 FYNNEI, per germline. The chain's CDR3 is CASNQDGERGKLFF. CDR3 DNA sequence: TGTGCCAGCAATCAAGACGGGGAAAGAGGAAAACTGTTTTTT.

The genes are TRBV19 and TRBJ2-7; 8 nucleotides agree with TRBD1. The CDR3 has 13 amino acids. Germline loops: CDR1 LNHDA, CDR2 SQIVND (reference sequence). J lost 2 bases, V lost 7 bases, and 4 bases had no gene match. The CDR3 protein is CASIGQGTYEQYF. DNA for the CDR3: TGTGCCAGTATAGGACAGGGAACCTACGAGCAGTACTTC.

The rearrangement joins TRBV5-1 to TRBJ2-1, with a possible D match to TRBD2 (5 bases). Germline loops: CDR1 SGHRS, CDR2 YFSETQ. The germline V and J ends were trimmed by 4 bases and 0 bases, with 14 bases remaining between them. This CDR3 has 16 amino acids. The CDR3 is CASSLLEVSSYNEQFF. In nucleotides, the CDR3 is TGCGCCAGCAGCCTCCTGGAGGTAAGCTCCTACAATGAGCAGTTCTTC.

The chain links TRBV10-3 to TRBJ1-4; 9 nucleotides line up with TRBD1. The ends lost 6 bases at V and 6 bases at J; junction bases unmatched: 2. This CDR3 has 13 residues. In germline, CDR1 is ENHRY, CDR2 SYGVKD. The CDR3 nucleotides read TGTGCCATCAGGAGGGACAGGGATGAAAAACTGTTTTTT. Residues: CAIRRDRDEKLFF.

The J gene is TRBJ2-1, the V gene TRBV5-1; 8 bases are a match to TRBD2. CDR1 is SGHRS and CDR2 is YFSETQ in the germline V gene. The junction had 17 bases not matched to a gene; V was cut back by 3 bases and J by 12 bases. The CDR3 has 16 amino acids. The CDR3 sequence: CASSSYGLAEPSRQFF. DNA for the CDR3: TGCGCCAGCAGCTCGTATGGACTAGCCGAACCCTCCCGGCAGTTCTTC.

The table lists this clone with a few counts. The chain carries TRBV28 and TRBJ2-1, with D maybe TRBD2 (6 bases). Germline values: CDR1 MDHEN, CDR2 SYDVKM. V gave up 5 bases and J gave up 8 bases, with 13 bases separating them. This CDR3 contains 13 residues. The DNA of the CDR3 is TGTGCCAGCAGTAGAAGACTAGTGTATGAGCAGTTCTTC. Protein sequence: CASSRRLVYEQFF.

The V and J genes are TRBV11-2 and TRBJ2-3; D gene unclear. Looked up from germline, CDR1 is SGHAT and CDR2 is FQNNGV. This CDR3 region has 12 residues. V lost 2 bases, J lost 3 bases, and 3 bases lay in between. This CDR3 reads CASSLQTDTQYF. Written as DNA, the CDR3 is TGTGCCAGCAGCTTACAAACAGATACGCAGTATTTT.

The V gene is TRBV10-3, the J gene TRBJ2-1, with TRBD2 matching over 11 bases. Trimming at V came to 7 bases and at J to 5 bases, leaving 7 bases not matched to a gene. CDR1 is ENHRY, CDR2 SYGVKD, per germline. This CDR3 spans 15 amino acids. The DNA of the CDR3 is TGTGCCATCACCCCCGGGACTAGCGGAAACAATGAGCAGTTCTTC. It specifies CAITPGTSGNNEQFF.

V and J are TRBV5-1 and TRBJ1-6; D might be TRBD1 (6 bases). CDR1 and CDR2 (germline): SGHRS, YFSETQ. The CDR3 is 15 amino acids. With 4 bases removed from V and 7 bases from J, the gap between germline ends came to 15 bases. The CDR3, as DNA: TGCGCCAGCAGCCCCCTCACAGGGCAAAATTCACCCCTCCACTTT. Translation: CASSPLTGQNSPLHF.

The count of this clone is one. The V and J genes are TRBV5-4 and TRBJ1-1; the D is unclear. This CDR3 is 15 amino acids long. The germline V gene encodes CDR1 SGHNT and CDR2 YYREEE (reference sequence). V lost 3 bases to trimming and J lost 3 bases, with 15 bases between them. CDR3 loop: CASSSRTTRDTEAFF. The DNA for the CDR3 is TGTGCCAGCAGCTCCCGGACTACACGGGACACTGAAGCTTTCTTT.

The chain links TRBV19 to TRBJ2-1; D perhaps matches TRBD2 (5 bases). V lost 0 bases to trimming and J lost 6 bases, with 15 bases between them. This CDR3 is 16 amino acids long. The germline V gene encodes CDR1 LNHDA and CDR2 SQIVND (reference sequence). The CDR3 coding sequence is TGTGCCAGTAGTATAGATGCTAGCCGAAGCCGCAATGAGCAGTTCTTC. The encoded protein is CASSIDASRSRNEQFF.

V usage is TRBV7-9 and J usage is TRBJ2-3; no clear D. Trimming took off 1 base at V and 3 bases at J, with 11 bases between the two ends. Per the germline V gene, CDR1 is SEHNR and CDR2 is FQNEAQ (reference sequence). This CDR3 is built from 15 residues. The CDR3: CASSLDPGWTDTQYF. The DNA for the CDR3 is TGTGCCAGCAGCTTAGATCCGGGTTGGACAGATACGCAGTATTTT.

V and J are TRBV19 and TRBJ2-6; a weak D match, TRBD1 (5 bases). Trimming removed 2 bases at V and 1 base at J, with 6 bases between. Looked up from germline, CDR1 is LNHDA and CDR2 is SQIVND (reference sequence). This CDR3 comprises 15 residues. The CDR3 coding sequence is TGTGCCAGTAGTATACCAGGGTCTGGGGCCAACGTCCTGACTTTC. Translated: CASSIPGSGANVLTF.

CDR3 sequence (DNA): TGTGCCTGGAGGACAGCCGCAACTAATGAAAAACTGTTTTTT. Protein: CAWRTAATNEKLFF. V usage is TRBV30 and J usage is TRBJ1-4; a weak D match, TRBD1 (5 bases). Trimming stripped 3 bases from V and 0 bases from J, with 8 bases between. Germline CDR1 and CDR2: GTSNPN and SVGIG (reference sequence). This CDR3 spans 14 amino acids. Supplemented by reference TRBV30 and TRBJ1-4, the full variable domain reads SQTIHQWPATLVQPVGSPLSLECTVEGTSNPNLYWYRQAAGRGLQLLFYSVGIGQISSEVPQNLSASRPQDRQFILSSKKLLLSDSGFYLCAWRTAATNEKLFFGSGTQLSVL.

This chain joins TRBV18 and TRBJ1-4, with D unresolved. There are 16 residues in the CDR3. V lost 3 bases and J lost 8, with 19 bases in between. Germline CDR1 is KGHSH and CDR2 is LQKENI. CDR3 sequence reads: CASSPASGLAGEKLFF. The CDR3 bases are TGTGCCAGCTCACCTGCTTCCGGGCTAGCCGGGGAAAAACTGTTTTTT. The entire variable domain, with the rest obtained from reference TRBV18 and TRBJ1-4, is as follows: NAGVMQNPRHLVRRRGQEARLRCSPMKGHSHVYWYRQLPEEGLKFMVYLQKENIIDESGMPKERFSAEFPKEGPSILRIQQVVRGDSAAYFCASSPASGLAGEKLFFGSGTQLSVL.

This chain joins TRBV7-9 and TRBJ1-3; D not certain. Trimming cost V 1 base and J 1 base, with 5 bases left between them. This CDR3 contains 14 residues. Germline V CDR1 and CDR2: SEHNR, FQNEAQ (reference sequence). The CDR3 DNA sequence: TGTGCCAGCAGCTTAGGTCAGTCTGGAAACACCATATATTTT. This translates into CASSLGQSGNTIYF.

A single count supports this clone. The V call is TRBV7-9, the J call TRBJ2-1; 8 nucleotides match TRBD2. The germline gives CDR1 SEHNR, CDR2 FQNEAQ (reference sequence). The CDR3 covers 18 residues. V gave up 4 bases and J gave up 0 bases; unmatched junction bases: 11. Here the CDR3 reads CASSYLLGLAGSYNEQFF. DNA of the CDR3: TGTGCCAGCAGCTACCTGTTGGGCCTAGCGGGCTCCTACAATGAGCAGTTCTTC. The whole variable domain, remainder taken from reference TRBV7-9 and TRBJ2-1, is DTGVSQNPRHKITKRGQNVTFRCDPISEHNRLYWYRQTLGQGPEFLTYFQNEAQLEKSRLLSDRFSAERPKGSFSTLEIQRTEQGDSAMYLCASSYLLGLAGSYNEQFFGPGTRLTVL.